This entry lists 27 T cell receptor beta chains sequenced from one sample in a study of blood T cell repertoires in COVID-19. The method was immunoSEQ multiplex PCR; TCRdb's version includes in-frame clones alone and lacks a portion of them. The table records 120,000 to 150,000 clones, around 82% of them present only once. Sequencing was performed on peripheral blood. These receptors came from a human donor in a cohort sampled during active COVID-19.

The chain combines TRBV7-2 with TRBJ2-5, with D perhaps matching TRBD2 (6 bases). The V end was cut by 0 bases, the J end by 1 base, with 15 bases between. CDR1 and CDR2 from the germline V gene are SGHTA and FQGNSA. The CDR3 contains 17 residues. CDR3 DNA sequence: TGTGCCAGCAGCTTAGCAGCCGCTCGGGGGTCCCAAGAGACCCAGTACTTC. This codes for CASSLAAARGSQETQYF.

The genes are TRBV5-1 and TRBJ2-7; D remains ambiguous. The CDR3 length is 15 residues. Trimming took off 1 base at V and 0 bases at J, with 11 bases between the two ends. Germline lookup yields CDR1 SGHRS and CDR2 YFSETQ. CDR3 nucleotide sequence: TGCGCCAGCAGCTTGACCGGAGATAGCTCCTACGAGCAGTACTTC. Its translation is CASSLTGDSSYEQYF. Filled out from reference TRBV5-1 and TRBJ2-7, the complete variable domain reads KAGVTQTPRYLIKTRGQQVTLSCSPISGHRSVSWYQQTPGQGLQFLFEYFSETQRNKGNFPGRFSGRQFSNSRSEMNVSTLELGDSALYLCASSLTGDSSYEQYFGPGTRLTVT.

The gene calls are TRBV7-2 and TRBJ1-1; possible D gene TRBD1, 6 bases. Deletions cut 6 bases from V and 4 bases from J, with 12 bases between. Germline-derived CDR1 and CDR2 are SGHTA and FQGNSA. The CDR3 has 13 amino acids. The CDR3 here is CASRPTGGTEAFF. As DNA, the CDR3 is TGTGCCAGCAGACCGACAGGAGGCACTGAAGCTTTCTTT.

J is TRBJ1-3 and V is TRBV5-5; weak D call: TRBD1 (5 bases). The germline V gene encodes CDR1 SGHKS and CDR2 YYEKEE (reference sequence). There are 14 residues in the CDR3. V gave up 0 bases and J gave up 4 bases, with 8 bases separating them. The CDR3 protein is CASSLAGRGNTIYF. Written as DNA, the CDR3 is TGTGCCAGCAGCTTGGCAGGGAGGGGAAACACCATATATTTT.

This chain joins TRBV6-5 and TRBJ1-1; D unclear. From germline, CDR1 is MNHEY and CDR2 SVGAGI. The CDR3 length is 15 residues. V was pared by 7 bases and J by 0 bases, with 15 bases between. CDR3 coding DNA: TGTGCCAGCATTCCCCCGGGAGGTATGAACACTGAAGCTTTCTTT. Translated: CASIPPGGMNTEAFF.

This clone came up a few times. The V gene is TRBV15, the J gene TRBJ2-2, with 9 bases aligning to TRBD1. V shed 6 bases, J shed 4 bases, and the junction held 3 bases outside the gene matches. The CDR3 has 14 residues. Germline V gives CDR1 LNHNV, CDR2 YYDKDF (reference sequence). Written as DNA, the CDR3 is TGTGCCACCAGACCGACAGGGGGCACCGGGGAGCTGTTTTTT. Amino acids: CATRPTGGTGELFF. Based on the CDR3 plus reference TRBV15 and TRBJ2-2, the full variable domain is DAMVIQNPRYQVTQFGKPVTLSCSQTLNHNVMYWYQQKSSQAPKLLFHYYDKDFNNEADTPDNFQSRRPNTSFCFLDIRSPGLGDTAMYLCATRPTGGTGELFFGEGSRLTVL.

This chain joins TRBV11-2 and TRBJ2-1; 12 bases line up with TRBD1. This CDR3 contains 14 residues. The V segment lost 7 bases and the J segment 7 bases; nucleotides outside the gene matches: 5. Germline CDR1 reads SGHAT; CDR2 reads FQNNGV. The CDR3, as DNA: TGTGCCAGCATCCGGGACAGGGGGCTTAATGAGCAGTTCTTC. It is translated as CASIRDRGLNEQFF. Based on the CDR3 plus reference TRBV11-2 and TRBJ2-1, the full variable domain is EAGVAQSPRYKIIEKRQSVAFWCNPISGHATLYWYQQILGQGPKLLIQFQNNGVVDDSQLPKDRFSAERLKGVDSTLKIQPAKLEDSAVYLCASIRDRGLNEQFFGPGTRLTVL.

The chain links TRBV3-1 (or the pseudogene TRBV3-2) to TRBJ1-2; D remains ambiguous. The CDR3 sequence is 12 residues long. Trimming removed 3 bases from V and 1 base from J, with 3 bases in between. Germline CDR1 is LGHDT and CDR2 is YNNKEL (reference sequence). CDR3 DNA sequence: TGTGCCAGCAGCCATAGTAACTATGGCTACACCTTC. It is translated as CASSHSNYGYTF.

The rearrangement links TRBV3-1 (or the pseudogene TRBV3-2) to TRBJ1-2, with TRBD1 as a possible D gene (5 bases). V dropped 4 bases and J dropped 0 bases, with 9 bases sitting between them. The CDR3 runs 14 residues. CDR1 and CDR2 from the germline V gene are LGHDT and YNNKEL (reference sequence). DNA of the CDR3: TGTGCCAGCAGCCCCGGACACACTAACTATGGCTACACCTTC. Encoded protein: CASSPGHTNYGYTF.

V usage is TRBV7-6 and J usage is TRBJ2-3; the match to TRBD1 covers 8 bases. The CDR3 length is 18 residues. Germline values: CDR1 SGHVS, CDR2 FNYEAQ. Germline trimming cut 4 bases from V and 0 bases from J; bases unmatched to any gene: 12. CDR3 DNA: TGTGCCAGCAGCTCAGACAGGGGTTCCTTACTAAGCACAGATACGCAGTATTTT. The encoded protein is CASSSDRGSLLSTDTQYF.

The V gene is TRBV28, the J gene TRBJ1-1, with 10 bases aligning to TRBD1. The CDR3 covers 16 residues. Unmatched junction bases numbered 10, after V lost 5 bases and J lost 4 bases. The germline gives CDR1 MDHEN, CDR2 SYDVKM. Written as DNA, the CDR3 is TGTGCCAGCAGTCCCCTTTTACGGGACAGGGGCACTGAAGCTTTCTTT. Translated, it gives CASSPLLRDRGTEAFF.

The rearrangement links TRBV7-2 to TRBJ2-3; D perhaps matches TRBD1 (6 bases). The CDR3 runs to 16 residues. CDR1 and CDR2 from the germline V gene are SGHTA and FQGNSA. Trimming left V 5 bases short and J 3 bases short, with 18 bases between. The CDR3 here is CASSPPGHQVTDTQYF. The CDR3 region has the DNA TGTGCCAGCAGCCCTCCGGGACACCAAGTAACAGATACGCAGTATTTT.

The chain employs TRBV19 and TRBJ2-2; D is possibly TRBD1 (6 bases). Trimming shortened V by 6 bases and J by 7 bases, and 12 bases separated the two germline ends. The CDR3 covers 13 residues. Germline CDR1 is LNHDA and CDR2 is SQIVND (reference sequence). The CDR3 DNA reads as TGTGCCAGTAGACAGGGAACGGGCGGGGAGCTGTTTTTT. It specifies CASRQGTGGELFF. The variable domain in full, with the rest retrieved from reference TRBV19 and TRBJ2-2, is DGGITQSPKYLFRKEGQNVTLSCEQNLNHDAMYWYRQDPGQGLRLIYYSQIVNDFQKGDIAEGYSVSREKKESFPLTVTSAQKNPTAFYLCASRQGTGGELFFGEGSRLTVL.

This chain connects TRBV27 to TRBJ2-7, with 12 bases aligning to TRBD1. There are 15 residues in the CDR3. Germline values: CDR1 MNHEY, CDR2 SMNVEV (reference sequence). Trimming cost V 3 bases and J 6 bases; bases outside gene matches: 6. CDR3 coding DNA: TGTGCCAGCAGTTTTTCGCCGGGACAGGGGGCCGAGCAGTACTTC. Protein sequence: CASSFSPGQGAEQYF.

This chain connects TRBV2 to TRBJ2-4, with TRBD1 matching 9 bases. The V gene's germline CDR1 is SNHLY and CDR2 FYNNEI. After removal of 6 bases from V and 9 bases from J, the junction contained 15 bases not matched to a gene. This CDR3 spans 16 amino acids. The CDR3, as DNA: TGTGCCAGCAGCGCGGTAGGGACAGGGAAAGGGGGCATTCAGTACTTC. It yields the protein CASSAVGTGKGGIQYF. Full variable domain (remainder filled in from reference TRBV2 and TRBJ2-4): EPEVTQTPSHQVTQMGQEVILRCVPISNHLYFYWYRQILGQKVEFLVSFYNNEISEKSEIFDDQFSVERPDGSNFTLKIRSTKLEDSAMYFCASSAVGTGKGGIQYFGAGTRLSVL.

This chain links TRBV20-1 with TRBJ1-1; the D is unclear. The CDR3 sequence is 13 residues long. CDR1 is DFQATT, CDR2 SNEGSKA, per germline (reference sequence). The V and J ends lost 3 bases and 1 base respectively, with 9 bases between them. The CDR3 DNA reads as TGCAGTGCTAGTACACGAAGGAACACTGAAGCTTTCTTT. It is translated as CSASTRRNTEAFF.

This sequence joins TRBV6-5 and TRBJ2-2; D not resolved. There are 15 residues in the CDR3. Germline CDR1 and CDR2: MNHEY and SVGAGI. Trimming took off 4 bases at V and 7 bases at J, with 16 bases between the two ends. For the CDR3, the DNA is TGTGCCAGCAGTTCCCTTTCCACTGCAGGCGGGGAGCTGTTTTTT. Translated: CASSSLSTAGGELFF.

The chain combines TRBV5-5 with TRBJ2-4, with 9 bases lining up with TRBD1. Germline-derived CDR1 and CDR2 are SGHKS and YYEKEE (reference sequence). This CDR3 is built from 16 residues. J lost 3 bases, V lost 4 bases, and 8 bases had no gene match. This CDR3 reads CASSHMTGGVKNIQYF. CDR3 sequence (DNA): TGTGCCAGCAGCCACATGACAGGGGGGGTCAAAAACATTCAGTACTTC.

This sequence joins TRBV5-1 and TRBJ2-2, with D tentatively TRBD2 (6 bases). The CDR3 extends over 16 amino acids. In germline, CDR1 is SGHRS, CDR2 YFSETQ. The V end was cut by 6 bases, the J end by 2 bases, with 17 bases between. The CDR3 region is CASIGGIWANTGELFF. The CDR3 DNA reads as TGCGCCAGCATTGGGGGGATTTGGGCCAACACCGGGGAGCTGTTTTTT.

The chain carries TRBV7-5 and TRBJ2-7; TRBD1 was called by the table and not checked on the DNA. TRBV7-5 is listed as a pseudogene. This CDR3 is 14 amino acids long. Here the CDR3 DNA reads TGTGCCAGAAAGGGTACGCAGGGTACCTACGAGCAGTACTTC. This sequence encodes CARKGTQGTYEQYF.

J is TRBJ1-2 and V is TRBV20-1, with D uncertain. V lost 2 bases and J lost 13, with 14 bases in between. Germline V gene lookup returns CDR1 DFQATT and CDR2 SNEGSKA (reference sequence). This CDR3 comprises 11 residues. The CDR3 loop is CSARNSGGPTF. The CDR3 nucleotides read TGCAGTGCTAGAAACTCTGGAGGACCCACCTTC.

In regard to this clone: Other DNA sequences in this sample translate to the same CDR3. The genes are TRBV7-2 and TRBJ1-2, with 7 bases aligning to TRBD1. The CDR3 runs to 13 residues. Germline V gene sequence: CDR1 SGHTA, CDR2 FQGNSA. The ends lost 5 bases at V and 6 bases at J; junction bases unmatched: 6. The CDR3 nucleotides are TGTGCCAGCAGCCCAGACAGGGAGGATGGCTACACCTTC. Its translation: CASSPDREDGYTF.

The chain recombines TRBV5-1 with TRBJ2-2, with D tentatively TRBD1 (6 bases). Germline CDR1 reads SGHRS; CDR2 reads YFSETQ. The CDR3 sequence is 14 residues long. The ends were cut back, 4 bases at V and 7 bases at J, with 14 bases in the middle. The CDR3 here is CASSVGHAGGELFF. The CDR3, as DNA: TGCGCCAGCAGCGTGGGACACGCCGGCGGGGAGCTGTTTTTT.

V is TRBV6-5 and J is TRBJ2-1, with 8 bases aligning to TRBD1. V dropped 6 bases and J dropped 5; count of bases not matched to a gene: 9. This CDR3 has 15 amino acids. Germline loops: CDR1 MNHEY, CDR2 SVGAGI. CDR3 sequence reads: CASSLYQQGDNEQFF. As DNA, the CDR3 is TGTGCCAGCAGCCTCTATCAACAGGGGGACAATGAGCAGTTCTTC.

The V and J genes are TRBV5-4 and TRBJ1-6; TRBD1 matches 10 bases. Per the germline V gene, CDR1 is SGHNT and CDR2 is YYREEE (reference sequence). The J segment lost 9 bases and the V segment lost 3 bases, leaving 3 bases of the junction unmatched. There are 14 residues in the CDR3. CDR3 sequence reads: CASSSGQGTSPLHF. For the CDR3, the DNA is TGTGCCAGCAGCTCGGGACAGGGGACTTCACCCCTCCACTTT.

J is TRBJ1-5 and V is TRBV7-9; the match to TRBD1 covers 9 bases. The V segment lost 1 base and the J segment 10 bases; nucleotides outside the gene matches: 2. Germline CDR1 is SEHNR and CDR2 is FQNEAQ (reference sequence). The CDR3 runs to 13 residues. DNA of the CDR3: TGTGCCAGCAGCTTAGGGGGACAGGGACCCCAGCATTTT. It translates to CASSLGGQGPQHF.

This chain uses TRBV6-4 with TRBJ1-2; 7 bases line up with TRBD1. V lost 5 bases, J lost 8 bases, and 17 bases stayed unmatched. The CDR3 covers 16 residues. The germline gives CDR1 MRHNA, CDR2 SNTAGT. The CDR3 DNA follows: TGTGCCAGCAGTAAATCCGGGACAGAAACCGGTGGGGGCTACACCTTC. As protein: CASSKSGTETGGGYTF.